This entry features one TCR beta chain sequence. This entry is derived from a study of blood T cell repertoires in COVID-19. Across the study: Sites in the United States, Italy and Spain provided acute and convalescent COVID-19 samples. Sample material is recorded as cDNA or gDNA derived from T cells, B-cell-depleted T cells, or PBMCs.

In the authors' workflow: Nucleated cell counts were estimated from reference gene primer amplification. Assay used: immunoSEQ multiplex PCR; TCRdb lists only in-frame clones, some missing. V and J calls and clone size are as listed in that table; D and trimming were resolved from the DNA. The table lists roughly 40,000 clones, almost 80% of them singletons. Per germline, CDR1 KGHSH and CDR2 LQKENI. V dropped 0 bases and J dropped 7 bases, with 12 bases sitting between them. The CDR3 covers 15 residues. The rearrangement joins TRBV18 to TRBJ1-4; D gene unclear. The TCR was taken from a woman aged 80 or over with acute or convalescent COVID-19. Input material: peripheral blood. The CDR3 reads CASSPPRGWGEKLFF. CDR3 coding DNA: TGTGCCAGCTCACCACCGAGAGGGTGGGGTGAAAAACTGTTTTTT.